The rows below give T cell receptor beta chains drawn from one sample of a study of blood T cell repertoires in COVID-19. Data came from immunoSEQ multiplex PCR; TCRdb stores just in-frame clones and leaves some out. The sample has 200,000 to 300,000 clones; approximately 84% are singletons. Sequencing was carried out using peripheral blood. Receptors were obtained from a woman aged 25 to 45 who had recovered from COVID-19. Each CDR3 is given with its conserved first and last residue. Fields, in order: J gene, V gene, clone size, D gene, CDR3 protein, CDR3 DNA. The D gene is left open where the match is weak. The size field is filled for only some rows; it gives once, few, many or a size class.

J: TRBJ1-1
V: TRBV5-1
size: .
D: TRBD1
CDR3: CASSLDRGGNTEAFF
DNA: TGCGCCAGCAGCTTGGACAGGGGGGGTAACACTGAAGCTTTCTTT

J: TRBJ2-7
V: TRBV11-3
size: few
D: TRBD1
CDR3: CASSRDSSYEQYF
DNA: TGTGCCAGCAGCCGGGACAGCTCCTACGAGCAGTACTTC

J: TRBJ2-7
V: TRBV5-6
size: .
D: .
CDR3: CASSGTGRFYEQYF
DNA: TGTGCCAGCAGCGGAACAGGGCGCTTCTACGAGCAGTACTTC

J: TRBJ2-7
V: TRBV3-1/TRBV3-2
size: once
D: .
CDR3: CASSPVGAYYEQYF
DNA: TGTGCCAGCAGCCCCGTTGGGGCTTACTACGAGCAGTACTTC

J: TRBJ2-1
V: TRBV29-1
size: .
D: .
CDR3: CSVAFYEQFF
DNA: TGCAGCGTTGCGTTCTATGAGCAGTTCTTC

J: TRBJ1-1
V: TRBV4-1
size: few
D: .
CDR3: CASSPRQSTEAFF
DNA: TGCGCCAGCAGCCCACGACAGTCCACTGAAGCTTTCTTT

J: TRBJ2-2
V: TRBV9
size: .
D: .
CDR3: CASSSTAVGELFF
DNA: TGTGCCAGCAGTAGTACCGCGGTCGGGGAGCTGTTTTTT

J: TRBJ1-3
V: TRBV5-1
size: .
D: TRBD1
CDR3: CASSLVGTGLSGNTIYF
DNA: TGCGCCAGCAGCTTGGTAGGGACAGGATTATCTGGAAACACCATATATTTT

J: TRBJ1-1
V: TRBV9
size: .
D: TRBD1
CDR3: CASSVTGANTEAFF
DNA: TGTGCCAGCAGCGTTACAGGGGCGAACACTGAAGCTTTCTTT

J: TRBJ1-1
V: TRBV24-1
size: once
D: TRBD1
CDR3: CATSVVRGLLMNTEAFF
DNA: TGTGCCACCAGTGTGGTGAGGGGGCTCCTCATGAACACTGAAGCTTTCTTT

J: TRBJ2-5
V: TRBV7-8
size: .
D: .
CDR3: CASSLVDWQETQYF
DNA: TGTGCCAGCAGCTTAGTGGACTGGCAAGAGACCCAGTACTTC

J: TRBJ2-5
V: TRBV9
size: .
D: TRBD2
CDR3: CASSFSGGYQETQYF
DNA: TGTGCCAGCAGCTTTAGCGGGGGGTACCAAGAGACCCAATACTTC

J: TRBJ1-1
V: TRBV7-3
size: .
D: .
CDR3: CASSLNPGTEAFF
DNA: TGTGCCAGCAGCTTAAATCCGGGCACTGAAGCTTTCTTT

J: TRBJ2-5
V: TRBV2
size: .
D: .
CDR3: CASVKTPQETQYF
DNA: TGTGCCAGCGTAAAGACACCGCAAGAGACCCAGTACTTC

J: TRBJ1-1
V: TRBV10-3
size: .
D: .
CDR3: CAMGGSGNTEAFF
DNA: TGTGCCATGGGGGGGAGTGGGAACACTGAAGCTTTCTTT

J: TRBJ2-1
V: TRBV4-1
size: .
D: .
CDR3: CASSPVESTLYNEQFF
DNA: TGCGCCAGCAGCCCCGTAGAGTCCACCTTATACAATGAGCAGTTCTTC

J: TRBJ1-2
V: TRBV12-3/TRBV12-4
size: .
D: TRBD1
CDR3: CASSSRRGLGYTF
DNA: TGTGCCAGCAGTTCCCGCAGGGGGCTAGGCTACACCTTC

J: TRBJ1-6
V: TRBV5-1
size: .
D: TRBD1
CDR3: CASSLRGGDSPLHF
DNA: TGCGCCAGCAGCTTGAGAGGGGGCGATTCACCCCTCCACTTT

J: TRBJ2-2
V: TRBV6-5
size: .
D: .
CDR3: CASSSQGFANTGELFF
DNA: TGTGCCAGCAGTTCACAGGGATTCGCGAACACCGGGGAGCTGTTTTTT

J: TRBJ2-3
V: TRBV5-4
size: .
D: .
CDR3: CASSLGQGDTQYF
DNA: TGTGCCAGCAGCTTGGGGCAGGGTGATACGCAGTATTTT

J: TRBJ2-7
V: TRBV19
size: .
D: TRBD1
CDR3: CASSIGRDRVHEQYF
DNA: TGTGCCAGTAGTATAGGGAGGGACAGGGTCCACGAGCAGTACTTC

J: TRBJ1-4
V: TRBV7-9
size: .
D: .
CDR3: CASSLDQFNEKLFF
DNA: TGTGCCAGCAGCTTAGACCAGTTTAATGAAAAACTGTTTTTT

J: TRBJ1-1
V: TRBV19
size: .
D: TRBD1
CDR3: CASISPPAGQRAFF
DNA: TGTGCCAGTATATCCCCCCCCGCGGGACAGAGAGCTTTCTTT

J: TRBJ2-1
V: TRBV10-2
size: .
D: TRBD2
CDR3: CASSTSGGPISYNEQFF
DNA: TGCGCCAGCAGCACTAGCGGGGGTCCTATCTCCTACAATGAGCAGTTCTTC

J: TRBJ1-1
V: TRBV21-1
size: .
D: .
CDR3: CASYRPGQGEMNTEAFF
DNA: TGTGCCAGCTACCGACCCGGACAGGGCGAGATGAACACTGAAGCTTTCTTT

J: TRBJ1-3
V: TRBV27
size: .
D: TRBD1
CDR3: CASSPITGGGNTIYF
DNA: TGTGCCAGCAGTCCCATCACAGGGGGTGGAAACACCATATATTTT

J: TRBJ1-1
V: TRBV5-4
size: .
D: .
CDR3: CASSPAPGVNTEAFF
DNA: TGTGCCAGCAGCCCAGCGCCGGGAGTTAACACTGAAGCTTTCTTT

J: TRBJ2-1
V: TRBV7-2
size: .
D: TRBD2
CDR3: CASSLRTSGVEQFF
DNA: TGTGCCAGCAGCCTCCGGACTAGCGGGGTGGAGCAGTTCTTC

J: TRBJ2-5
V: TRBV6-1
size: .
D: TRBD2
CDR3: CASSETSGGTQETQYF
DNA: TGTGCCAGCAGTGAAACTAGCGGGGGGACCCAAGAGACCCAGTACTTC

J: TRBJ2-1
V: TRBV5-4
size: .
D: TRBD2
CDR3: CASSLFLAGGPSSYNEQFF
DNA: TGTGCCAGCAGCTTGTTTCTAGCGGGGGGCCCGAGCTCCTACAATGAGCAGTTCTTC

J: TRBJ2-3
V: TRBV7-2
size: .
D: TRBD2
CDR3: CASSSVGREYTDTQYF
DNA: TGTGCCAGCAGCTCGGTAGGGCGGGAGTACACAGATACGCAGTATTTT

J: TRBJ1-1
V: TRBV6-5
size: .
D: TRBD1
CDR3: CASSYSGTGGTEAFF
DNA: TGTGCCAGCAGTTACTCGGGGACAGGGGGCACTGAAGCTTTCTTT

J: TRBJ2-7
V: TRBV5-4
size: .
D: TRBD2
CDR3: CASSLKGTSAIEQYF
DNA: TGTGCCAGCAGCTTAAAAGGGACTAGCGCGATCGAGCAGTACTTC

J: TRBJ2-3
V: TRBV9
size: .
D: .
CDR3: CASSVAPDSRTDTQYF
DNA: TGTGCCAGCAGCGTAGCTCCGGACTCCCGAACAGATACGCAGTATTTT

J: TRBJ2-7
V: TRBV25-1
size: .
D: TRBD1
CDR3: CASRGGQVPYEQYF
DNA: TGTGCCAGCAGGGGCGGACAGGTTCCCTACGAGCAGTACTTC

J: TRBJ1-2
V: TRBV18
size: .
D: .
CDR3: CASSPGANRDGYTF
DNA: TGTGCCAGCTCACCAGGGGCGAATCGGGATGGCTACACCTTC

J: TRBJ2-7
V: TRBV3-1/TRBV3-2
size: .
D: TRBD1
CDR3: CASSPGTADYEQYF
DNA: TGTGCCAGCAGTCCGGGGACAGCGGACTACGAGCAGTACTTC

J: TRBJ2-2
V: TRBV10-1
size: once
D: .
CDR3: CASSDIRAGELFF
DNA: TGCGCCAGCAGTGATATTCGTGCCGGGGAGCTGTTTTTT

J: TRBJ1-1
V: TRBV7-9
size: .
D: .
CDR3: CASSPFTEAFF
DNA: TGTGCCAGCAGCCCATTCACTGAAGCTTTCTTT

J: TRBJ2-7
V: TRBV30
size: .
D: .
CDR3: CAWSPYTGTYEQYF
DNA: TGTGCCTGGAGTCCCTACACAGGAACCTACGAGCAGTACTTC

J: TRBJ2-7
V: TRBV5-6
size: .
D: .
CDR3: CASSAPPIWGGVGNEQYF
DNA: TGTGCCAGCAGCGCCCCTCCGATATGGGGGGGCGTTGGCAACGAGCAGTACTTC

J: TRBJ2-1
V: TRBV7-2
size: .
D: TRBD2
CDR3: CASRRSGAPNEQFF
DNA: TGTGCCAGCAGGCGTAGCGGGGCCCCCAATGAGCAGTTCTTC

J: TRBJ2-2
V: TRBV2
size: .
D: TRBD2
CDR3: CALRGGIAGELFF
DNA: TGTGCCCTACGGGGGGGGATCGCCGGGGAGCTGTTTTTT

J: TRBJ2-1
V: TRBV7-6
size: .
D: .
CDR3: CASSRKTGGLGDEQFF
DNA: TGTGCCAGCAGCCGCAAGACGGGGGGCCTAGGGGATGAGCAGTTCTTC